Listed here are 14 T cell receptor beta chains from one sample, sequenced in a study of blood T cell repertoires in COVID-19. Clones were sequenced by immunoSEQ multiplex PCR, and TCRdb holds only the in-frame ones, with some missing. The table has 200,000 to 250,000 clones, roughly four fifths seen once. The sample comprised peripheral blood. Receptors originate from a middle-aged woman with acute or convalescent COVID-19.

This clone has just a few counts. The chain combines TRBV7-2 with TRBJ1-6; 7 bases fit TRBD1. The V segment lost 2 bases and the J segment 5 bases; nucleotides outside the gene matches: 3. CDR1 and CDR2 (germline): SGHTA, FQGNSA. The CDR3 is made up of 15 amino acids. The CDR3 region is CASSLRRGDNSPLHF. In DNA, the CDR3 is TGTGCCAGCAGCTTACGCAGGGGGGATAATTCACCCCTCCACTTT.

The rearrangement uses TRBV6-2 or TRBV6-3 and TRBJ2-1; 10 bases line up with TRBD2. CDR1 is MNHEY and CDR2 is SVGEGT in the germline V gene. The ends lost 2 bases at V and 9 bases at J; junction bases unmatched: 13. The CDR3 covers 17 residues. In nucleotides, the CDR3 is TGTGCCAGCAGTTACATAGGTCTAGCGGGAGATACCGCTGAGCAGTTCTTC. It yields the protein CASSYIGLAGDTAEQFF.

This clone was detected only a few times. This sequence joins TRBV7-9 and TRBJ2-2; D remains ambiguous. Germline values: CDR1 SEHNR, CDR2 FQNEAQ (reference sequence). Trimming removed 5 bases at V and 0 bases at J, with 7 bases between. CDR3 size: 14 residues. DNA of the CDR3: TGTGCCAGCAGCCCGGGTCCGAACACCGGGGAGCTGTTTTTT. Amino acids: CASSPGPNTGELFF.

The chain uses TRBV6-5 and TRBJ1-4, with 9 bases fitting TRBD1. Per germline, CDR1 MNHEY and CDR2 SVGAGI. The CDR3 runs 13 residues. V shed 6 bases and J 8 bases; nucleotides not matched to a gene: 4. This chain's CDR3 is CASRDRGEEKLFF. Here the CDR3 DNA reads TGTGCCAGCAGAGACAGGGGGGAGGAAAAACTGTTTTTT.

The chain carries TRBV10-1 and TRBJ2-1; 8 bases align to TRBD2. Germline V gene data show CDR1 as WNHNN and CDR2 as SYGVQD (reference sequence). V was clipped by 6 bases and J by 3 bases; unmatched bases: 13. CDR3 size: 17 residues. CDR3 nucleotide sequence: TGCGCCAGCAGCCCATCCGTTGCGCTAGCGGGCTACAATGAGCAGTTCTTC. This gives the protein CASSPSVALAGYNEQFF.

The chain combines TRBV7-9 with TRBJ1-2, with D unclear. CDR3 size: 15 residues. The germline CDR1 and CDR2 sequences are SEHNR and FQNEAQ (reference sequence). Trimming left V 0 bases short and J 7 bases short, with 15 bases between. The CDR3 sequence is CASSLAVQQVLGYTF. The CDR3, as DNA: TGTGCCAGCAGCTTAGCGGTGCAGCAGGTACTTGGCTACACCTTC.

The gene calls are TRBV5-1 and TRBJ1-2, with D unresolved. V was pared by 4 bases and J by 4 bases, with 11 bases between. Looked up from germline, CDR1 is SGHRS and CDR2 is YFSETQ. This CDR3 is built from 13 residues. CDR3 DNA: TGCGCCAGCAGCACGGAGAGATTCTATGGCTACACCTTC. It translates to CASSTERFYGYTF.

V and J are TRBV6-5 and TRBJ1-1; D might be TRBD1 (5 bases). The CDR3 runs to 15 residues. V dropped 7 bases and J dropped 2 bases, with 17 bases sitting between them. Germline values: CDR1 MNHEY, CDR2 SVGAGI. The CDR3 bases are TGTGCCAGCACAACCCGGGGAGGGACCAACACTGAAGCTTTCTTT. Its protein is CASTTRGGTNTEAFF.

The rearrangement links TRBV6-5 to TRBJ1-4; maybe TRBD1 (6 bases). V lost 6 bases and J 8 bases, leaving 16 bases between the germline ends. CDR3 length: 14 residues. Germline CDR1 and CDR2: MNHEY and SVGAGI. The CDR3 loop is CASRFGGLGEKLFF. The CDR3 coding sequence is TGTGCCAGCAGATTCGGGGGGCTTGGAGAAAAACTGTTTTTT.

The chain combines TRBV4-3 with TRBJ2-1; perhaps TRBD2 as D (6 bases). This CDR3 contains 14 residues. CDR1 and CDR2 from the germline V gene are LGHNA and YSLEER. Between the trimmed V and J ends, which lost 3 bases and 6 bases, there was a span of 12 bases. In DNA form, the CDR3 reads TGCGCCAGCAGCCAGGGGCGGGACCCCAATGAGCAGTTCTTC. The encoded protein is CASSQGRDPNEQFF.

This clone was detected once. This chain connects TRBV28 to TRBJ1-2; D unresolved. Trimming pared 7 bases from V and 0 bases from J, leaving 12 bases between. The CDR3 is made up of 14 amino acids. CDR1 and CDR2 (germline): MDHEN, SYDVKM. In DNA, the CDR3 is TGTGCCAGCAACCTACAGCCACCTAACTATGGCTACACCTTC. This codes for CASNLQPPNYGYTF.

The gene calls are TRBV10-2 and TRBJ1-5; 8 bases align to TRBD1. The trim removed 7 bases at V and 4 bases at J, leaving 12 bases unmatched. The CDR3 has 16 amino acids. Germline V gives CDR1 WSHSY, CDR2 SAAADI. CDR3 sequence (DNA): TGCGCCAGCACAGCCACTGGACAGGGCCAAAATCAGCCCCAGCATTTT. Its translation: CASTATGQGQNQPQHF.

V usage is TRBV19 and J usage is TRBJ2-1, with TRBD2 matching over 10 bases. Germline lookup yields CDR1 LNHDA and CDR2 SQIVND (reference sequence). CDR3 length: 13 amino acids. V gave up 9 bases and J gave up 9 bases; unmatched junction bases: 8. CDR3 nucleotides: TGTGCCAGCTCACTAGCGGGAAATATTGAGCAGTTCTTC. Translated: CASSLAGNIEQFF.

The CDR3: CASSWTSGGNNEQFF. The CDR3 nucleotides are TGTGCCAGTAGTTGGACTAGCGGGGGTAACAATGAGCAGTTCTTC. This chain connects TRBV19 to TRBJ2-1, with 13 nucleotides matching TRBD2. The CDR3 is 15 amino acids. Trimming cost V 5 bases and J 5 bases; bases outside gene matches: 3. Germline V lookup: CDR1 LNHDA, CDR2 SQIVND (reference sequence).